This passage covers 4 T cell receptor beta chains from one sample sequenced in a study of shared clonotypes between healthy human individuals. Produced via immunoSEQ multiplex PCR; TCRdb's table is partial and in-frame only. The sample contains about 1,800,000 clones, less than 95% of which appear only once. Selected positively for CCR7 and CD45RO-negative, naive CD8 cells excluded terminally differentiated effector memory CD45RA+ cells. The sequenced material came from naive CD8+ T cells sorted from blood. The receptor set was obtained from a man between 18 and 35 years old in good health.

The rearrangement uses TRBV5-1 and TRBJ2-7; TRBD2 matches at 7 bases. The CDR3 is 15 residues long. With 4 bases clipped from V and 7 bases from J, the junction kept 14 bases outside the gene matches. Germline V gives CDR1 SGHRS, CDR2 YFSETQ. The CDR3 loop reads CASSVTLGDYNEQYF. CDR3 coding DNA: TGCGCCAGCAGCGTTACCCTGGGGGACTATAATGAGCAGTACTTC.

This chain links TRBV10-1 with TRBJ2-3, with 10 bases lining up with TRBD2. The junction had 4 bases not matched to a gene; V was cut back by 3 bases and J by 4 bases. The germline V gene has CDR1 WNHNN and CDR2 SYGVQD (reference sequence). This CDR3 has 15 residues. CDR3 protein: CASSEERGGPDTQYF. The CDR3 region has the DNA TGCGCCAGCAGTGAAGAGCGGGGGGGCCCAGATACGCAGTATTTT.

The rearrangement links TRBV21-1 to TRBJ1-4; TRBD1 was called by the table and not checked on the DNA. TRBV21-1 counts as a pseudogene. The CDR3 has 15 residues. Here the CDR3 reads CASSKAPCGQEKLFF. Here the CDR3 DNA reads TGTGCCAGCAGCAAAGCGCCATGTGGTCAGGAAAAACTGTTTTTT.

The chain is built from TRBV9 and TRBJ2-3, with TRBD2 matching over 13 bases. V lost 2 bases, J lost 5 bases, and 2 bases stayed unmatched. The germline V gene has CDR1 SGDLS and CDR2 YYNGEE. This CDR3 contains 15 residues. The CDR3 loop reads CASSVGTSGKDTQYF. CDR3 nucleotide sequence: TGTGCCAGCAGCGTGGGGACTAGCGGGAAAGATACGCAGTATTTT.